These 14 T cell receptor beta chains were sequenced from one sample in a study of response to subunit inactivated influenza vaccine. One entry per CDR3 protein, called by TCRdb with MiXCR from the RT-PCR reads. This table holds about 700,000 distinct CDR3 sequences, roughly 14% found once. This specimen was PBMCs from blood, taken approximately 15 days before vaccination. The source is a man aged 45 to 65 who received an inactivated influenza vaccine.

The chain uses TRBV7-9 and TRBJ2-3; D is possibly TRBD1 (6 bases). Germline CDR1 SEHNR, CDR2 FQNEAQ (reference sequence). The V end was cut by 5 bases, the J end by 2 bases, with 20 bases between. CDR3 length equals 17 residues. The DNA of the CDR3 is TGTGCCAGCAGCGCCCCCCGGACAGAGATTGACACAGATACGCAGTATTTT. This encodes CASSAPRTEIDTDTQYF.

This clonotype was seen a handful of times. CDR3 DNA sequence: TGCAGTGCTAGATCGGACAGGGCCTACGAGCAGTACTTC. As protein: CSARSDRAYEQYF. V is TRBV20-1 and J is TRBJ2-7, with 8 bases identical to TRBD1. Germline assignment: CDR1 DFQATT and CDR2 SNEGSKA (reference sequence). This CDR3 contains 13 residues. The V gene end was trimmed by 2 bases and the J gene end by 2 bases; junction bases not matched to a gene: 2.

This clonotype was seen many times. The rearrangement uses TRBV25-1 and TRBJ2-7; D is unresolved. The CDR3 covers 12 residues. V was pared by 7 bases and J by 2 bases, with 9 bases between. Germline loops: CDR1 MGHDK, CDR2 SYGVNS. The chain's CDR3 is CASKSGPYEQYF. CDR3 coding DNA: TGTGCCAGCAAATCGGGTCCCTACGAGCAGTACTTC.

The chain employs TRBV10-2 and TRBJ2-7; 7 nucleotides line up with TRBD2. CDR3 size: 16 residues. Germline-derived CDR1 and CDR2 are WSHSY and SAAADI. The ends lost 0 bases at V and 0 bases at J; junction bases unmatched: 5. This CDR3 reads CASSESGGRGSYEQYF. DNA for the CDR3: TGCGCCAGCAGTGAGTCGGGAGGGAGGGGCTCCTACGAGCAGTACTTC.

This clonotype was observed a handful of times. This sequence joins TRBV20-1 and TRBJ2-4; D is uncertain. CDR3 size: 13 residues. Germline V gene sequence: CDR1 DFQATT, CDR2 SNEGSKA (reference sequence). With 1 base removed from V and 3 bases from J, the gap between germline ends came to 7 bases. The CDR3 region is CSARVPYKNIQYF. Written as DNA, the CDR3 is TGCAGTGCTAGAGTTCCCTACAAAAACATTCAGTACTTC.

This clonotype has just a few counts. The chain is built from TRBV2 and TRBJ2-5, with D perhaps matching TRBD2 (6 bases). Trimming pared 3 bases from V and 5 bases from J, leaving 13 bases between. Germline CDR1 SNHLY, CDR2 FYNNEI. This CDR3 comprises 14 residues. The CDR3: CASSERGPLETQYF. In DNA form, the CDR3 reads TGTGCCAGCAGTGAGCGGGGACCCCTCGAGACCCAGTACTTC.

J is TRBJ1-1 and V is TRBV18; D is undetermined. Germline V gene lookup returns CDR1 KGHSH and CDR2 LQKENI. The ends were cut back, 2 bases at V and 1 base at J, with 8 bases in the middle. CDR3 size: 14 residues. CDR3 in amino acids: CASSPRRENTEAFF. The CDR3 DNA is TGTGCCAGCTCACCAAGGAGAGAGAACACTGAAGCTTTCTTT.

This clonotype was seen more than once but under ten times. The chain carries TRBV7-8 and TRBJ1-2; 7 bases line up with TRBD1. Germline assignment: CDR1 SGHVS and CDR2 FQNEAQ. The CDR3 covers 12 residues. Trimming at V came to 5 bases and at J to 14 bases, leaving 11 bases not matched to a gene. The CDR3 spells CASSQGGATVTF. The CDR3 DNA sequence: TGTGCCAGCAGCCAGGGGGGGGCAACGGTTACCTTC.

In this sample, this clonotype turned up a few times. The rearrangement links TRBV9 to TRBJ2-1; D is undetermined. Trimming cost V 0 bases and J 2 bases, with 9 bases left between them. Germline V gene sequence: CDR1 SGDLS, CDR2 YYNGEE. The CDR3 runs to 15 residues. In nucleotides, the CDR3 is TGTGCCAGCAGCGTAGGTCAGCGCGCCTACAATGAGCAGTTCTTC. This translates into CASSVGQRAYNEQFF.

This clonotype was seen ten or more times. The chain recombines TRBV6-2 or TRBV6-3 with TRBJ2-2, with TRBD1 identical over 7 bases. Germline-derived CDR1 and CDR2 are MNHEY and SVGEGT. With V trimmed by 7 bases and J by 0 bases, 8 bases remained unmatched. The CDR3 has 16 amino acids. CDR3 DNA sequence: TGTGCCAGCACCTTGTCCGGGACAGCGAACACCGGGGAGCTGTTTTTT. It translates to CASTLSGTANTGELFF.

The chain is built from TRBV28 and TRBJ2-3; no reliable D call. The CDR3 spans 13 residues. V was trimmed by 4 bases and J by 8 bases, leaving 13 bases between them. The germline V gene has CDR1 MDHEN and CDR2 SYDVKM. CDR3 in amino acids: CASSSPLEITQYF. DNA for the CDR3: TGTGCCAGCAGTTCCCCACTCGAGATTACGCAGTATTTT.

The V and J genes are TRBV5-1 and TRBJ1-1, with 7 bases fitting TRBD1. Germline assignment: CDR1 SGHRS and CDR2 YFSETQ. The junction had 7 bases not matched to a gene; V was cut back by 4 bases and J by 4 bases. This CDR3 region has 14 residues. CDR3 bases: TGCGCCAGCAGCACAAGCAGGGGGGGCACTGAAGCTTTCTTT. It yields the protein CASSTSRGGTEAFF.

A few counts support this clonotype. The chain combines TRBV20-1 with TRBJ1-2, with D unclear. Germline loops: CDR1 DFQATT, CDR2 SNEGSKA (reference sequence). The germline V and J ends were trimmed by 1 base and 4 bases, with 10 bases remaining between them. CDR3 size: 13 residues. The CDR3 loop reads CSARAGSRYGYTF. Written as DNA, the CDR3 is TGCAGTGCTAGAGCAGGATCTCGCTATGGCTACACCTTC.

This clonotype was counted once. The CDR3 here is CASGEISGANVLTF. The CDR3 DNA follows: TGTGCCAGCGGGGAGATCTCTGGGGCCAACGTCCTGACTTTC. The rearrangement joins TRBV2 to TRBJ2-6; D may be TRBD2 (5 bases). V was pared by 8 bases and J by 0 bases, with 8 bases between. Germline V gene lookup returns CDR1 SNHLY and CDR2 FYNNEI. The CDR3 contains 14 residues.